The present entry profiles one T cell receptor beta chain with its context. The data derive from a study of Ad26.COV2.S vaccination and SARS-CoV-2 variants. Stated treatment: roughly 20 received Ad26.COV2.S at low or high dose, single or two shots; 5 received placebo; per-sample allocation not given. Day 63 after the first injection of vaccine or placebo was the sampling time. The protocol was immunoSEQ multiplex PCR, while the TCRdb copy is restricted to in-frame clones and leaves out a portion. This sample has roughly 320,000 clones, with approximately 80% found just once. J gave up 4 bases and V 2 bases, and 2 bases lay outside the gene matches. Germline assignment: CDR1 MDHEN and CDR2 SYDVKM. The CDR3 is 16 amino acids.

The sequence was collected from a person aged 18-65 years who received the Ad26.COV2.S COVID-19 vaccine or a placebo. The chain joins TRBV28 to TRBJ1-4, with 12 nucleotides matching TRBD1. The source was peripheral blood, collected in a trial of Ad26.COV2.S vaccine versus placebo. CDR3 amino acids: CASSLGTGGFNEKLFF. The CDR3 coding sequence is TGTGCCAGCAGTTTAGGGACAGGGGGCTTTAATGAAAAACTGTTTTTT.